This T cell receptor beta chain was observed in a study of patients and donors after allogeneic stem cell transplantation. CDR3 length: 15 residues. V lost 1 base, J lost 4 bases, and 2 bases stayed unmatched. Per germline, CDR1 SGHVS and CDR2 FNYEAQ. TCRdb passed the RT-PCR reads through MiXCR, listing each CDR3 protein once. The sample has fewer than 60,000 distinct CDR3 sequences, 13% seen once. The material sequenced was blood, either unsorted or a sorted T cell fraction (not recorded which). V is TRBV7-6 and J is TRBJ2-3; 10 positions agree with TRBD1. This TCR derives from a human donor who was either an allogeneic HSCT recipient or a stem cell or donor lymphocyte infusion donor (not recorded which). It is not recorded whose cells these are; they may come from a transplant donor. Here the CDR3 reads CASSLGDRGSDTQYF. CDR3 nucleotides: TGTGCCAGCAGCTTAGGGGACAGGGGATCAGATACGCAGTATTTT.